The next 10 T cell receptor beta chains were all read from a single sample in a study of blood T cell repertoires in COVID-19. Some clones are missing from TCRdb's copy, which holds only in-frame ones; the method was immunoSEQ multiplex PCR. The sample holds about 190,000 clones; roughly 80% are singletons and the top ten take approximately 15%. Sample: peripheral blood. Receptors were obtained from a man aged 45-65 years who had recovered from COVID-19.

The rearrangement joins TRBV28 to TRBJ2-5, with 9 bases lining up with TRBD1. The junction had 8 bases not matched to a gene; V was cut back by 7 bases and J by 5 bases. Germline V gene sequence: CDR1 MDHEN, CDR2 SYDVKM. There are 14 residues in the CDR3. CDR3 region: CASKGQGKVETQYF. In nucleotides, the CDR3 is TGTGCCAGCAAAGGACAGGGGAAAGTGGAGACCCAGTACTTC.

This chain links TRBV2 with TRBJ2-7; the match to TRBD2 covers 10 bases. V lost 4 bases and J lost 5; bases outside the gene matches: 8. Germline V gives CDR1 SNHLY, CDR2 FYNNEI. The CDR3 consists of 15 residues. CDR3 nucleotides: TGTGCCAGCAGTGCTCGAGCGGGAGGGGCAAACGAGCAGTACTTC. This codes for CASSARAGGANEQYF.

The CDR3 region has the DNA TGTGCCAGCAGTAAAACCGGGACAGGGACTATTGAAGCTTTCTTT. Protein: CASSKTGTGTIEAFF. V is TRBV6-5 and J is TRBJ1-1; the match to TRBD1 covers 9 bases. Germline V gene sequence: CDR1 MNHEY, CDR2 SVGAGI. The CDR3 is 15 residues long. Losses at the gene ends were 5 bases for V and 7 bases for J; bases not matched to a gene: 11.

This chain joins TRBV19 and TRBJ1-1; D remains unclear. CDR1 LNHDA and CDR2 SQIVND come from the germline V gene (reference sequence). V lost 10 bases and J lost 4, with 10 bases in between. The CDR3 is made up of 11 amino acids. CDR3 DNA: TGTGCCACCAAGACTCGCACTGAAGCTTTCTTT. This codes for CATKTRTEAFF.

The rearrangement links TRBV2 to TRBJ1-5, with a possible D match to TRBD1 (5 bases). The CDR3 has 12 residues. Germline V gene lookup returns CDR1 SNHLY and CDR2 FYNNEI. V gave up 2 bases and J gave up 11 bases, with 10 bases separating them. The CDR3 spells CASSERSGAQHF. The CDR3 region has the DNA TGTGCCAGCAGTGAACGGTCGGGGGCCCAGCATTTT.

The chain uses TRBV10-2 and TRBJ1-1, with D tentatively TRBD1 (5 bases). The CDR3 loop spans 17 amino acids. CDR1 WSHSY and CDR2 SAAADI come from the germline V gene. Trimming shortened V by 0 bases and J by 7 bases, and 21 bases separated the two germline ends. The CDR3 here is CASSESLFGGDRGEAFF. The CDR3 DNA is TGCGCCAGCAGTGAGTCATTATTCGGTGGAGATAGGGGTGAAGCTTTCTTT.

The chain couples TRBV24-1 to TRBJ2-7; 14 positions match TRBD2. Germline CDR1 reads KGHDR; CDR2 reads SFDVKD. This CDR3 is built from 15 residues. Trimming took 3 bases from V and 9 from J; bases not matched to a gene: 6. CDR3 region: CATSDLTSGREAQYF. The DNA for the CDR3 is TGTGCCACCAGTGATCTGACTAGCGGGAGGGAGGCGCAGTACTTC.

The chain has TRBV27 and TRBJ1-2, with D perhaps TRBD1 (5 bases). The CDR3 has 15 residues. Germline CDR1 and CDR2: MNHEY and SMNVEV (reference sequence). Between the trimmed V and J ends, which lost 6 bases and 6 bases, there was a span of 20 bases. This CDR3 reads CASREIGGGFHGYTF. Here the CDR3 DNA reads TGTGCCAGCAGGGAGATCGGGGGAGGCTTTCATGGCTACACCTTC.

This sequence joins TRBV15 and TRBJ2-7, with 9 bases identical to TRBD1. The CDR3 spans 15 residues. Germline values: CDR1 LNHNV, CDR2 YYDKDF (reference sequence). J gave up 7 bases and V 4 bases, and 11 bases lay outside the gene matches. The CDR3 loop is CATSIPGQGSLEQYF. The DNA for the CDR3 is TGTGCCACCAGCATACCGGGACAGGGTTCCTTAGAGCAGTACTTC.

This sequence joins TRBV19 and TRBJ1-1; 7 bases match TRBD1. The CDR3 consists of 14 residues. V was pared by 7 bases and J by 1 base, with 6 bases of the junction left unmatched. Germline V lookup: CDR1 LNHDA, CDR2 SQIVND (reference sequence). The CDR3 reads CASTIGTENTEAFF. Written as DNA, the CDR3 is TGTGCCAGTACCATAGGGACAGAGAACACTGAAGCTTTCTTT.